Following are 16 T cell receptor beta chains from one sample sequenced in a study of cytomegalovirus exposure and HLA in healthy donors. Sequenced by immunoSEQ multiplex PCR; TCRdb stores in-frame clones only, minus some. The data show 200,000 to 250,000 clones, around 87% seen once. The source material was PBMCs. The receptors stem from a woman aged 18-30 years in good health and CMV-seropositive.

The V and J genes are TRBV4-1 and TRBJ2-5, with D tentatively TRBD2 (7 bases). The CDR3 length is 17 residues. Germline V gives CDR1 MGHRA, CDR2 YSYEKL. V lost 1 base and J 3 bases, leaving 18 bases between the germline ends. DNA for the CDR3: TGCGCCAGCAGCCAAGTGGGGGCCAGCGGGGACAAAGAGACCCAGTACTTC. Translated, it gives CASSQVGASGDKETQYF.

V is TRBV11-2 and J is TRBJ2-1; weak D call: TRBD1 (6 bases). The V gene's germline CDR1 is SGHAT and CDR2 FQNNGV. V was shortened by 1 base and J by 3 bases, with 7 bases between the two germline ends. The CDR3 is 14 residues long. CDR3 region: CASSLVTGYNEQFF. The CDR3 coding sequence is TGTGCCAGCAGCTTAGTGACAGGCTACAATGAGCAGTTCTTC.

This clone was found once. The chain joins TRBV10-3 to TRBJ1-5; 10 nucleotides match TRBD1. Trimming took 2 bases from V and 6 from J; bases not matched to a gene: 4. This CDR3 region has 15 residues. The germline V gene encodes CDR1 ENHRY and CDR2 SYGVKD. Here the CDR3 reads CAISERGQGPQPQHF. DNA of the CDR3: TGTGCCATCAGTGAGAGGGGACAGGGGCCTCAGCCCCAGCATTTT.

This chain connects TRBV7-9 to TRBJ2-2; no definite D call. Deletions cut 0 bases from V and 6 bases from J, with 17 bases between. The CDR3 loop spans 17 amino acids. Per the germline V gene, CDR1 is SEHNR and CDR2 is FQNEAQ (reference sequence). The CDR3 DNA is TGTGCCAGCAGCTTAGCGACTGACTCCTTAGAGGCCGGGGAGCTGTTTTTT. It yields the protein CASSLATDSLEAGELFF.

The CDR3, as DNA: TGTGCCAGCACCATATCTACAGGGAATCACTATGGCTACACCTTC. Its protein is CASTISTGNHYGYTF. The V call is TRBV11-2, the J call TRBJ1-2; the D gene is possibly TRBD1 (6 bases). Per the germline V gene, CDR1 is SGHAT and CDR2 is FQNNGV. The CDR3 is made up of 15 amino acids. Deletions cut 7 bases from V and 3 bases from J, with 18 bases between.

This clone was counted only a few times. The chain employs TRBV28 and TRBJ1-2, with D perhaps matching TRBD1 (6 bases). CDR1 is MDHEN and CDR2 is SYDVKM in the germline V gene. The CDR3 is 13 residues long. The V and J ends lost 8 bases and 0 bases respectively, with 10 bases between them. As DNA, the CDR3 is TGTGCCAGCCTGGACAGAACTAACTATGGCTACACCTTC. It yields the protein CASLDRTNYGYTF.

This chain connects TRBV18 to TRBJ2-7, with D unclear. CDR1 is KGHSH and CDR2 is LQKENI in the germline V gene. The CDR3 covers 13 residues. The germline V and J ends were trimmed by 2 bases and 2 bases, with 7 bases remaining between them. The chain's CDR3 is CASSPGEAYEQYF. In DNA form, the CDR3 reads TGTGCCAGCTCACCAGGCGAGGCCTACGAGCAGTACTTC. Drawing the rest from reference TRBV18 and TRBJ2-7, the complete variable domain is NAGVMQNPRHLVRRRGQEARLRCSPMKGHSHVYWYRQLPEEGLKFMVYLQKENIIDESGMPKERFSAEFPKEGPSILRIQQVVRGDSAAYFCASSPGEAYEQYFGPGTRLTVT.

This rearrangement joins TRBV7-9 to TRBJ1-1; possibly TRBD1 for D (5 bases). Germline V lookup: CDR1 SEHNR, CDR2 FQNEAQ (reference sequence). Trimming took 0 bases from V and 3 from J, leaving 11 bases between them. The CDR3 consists of 15 residues. CDR3 sequence: CASSLAAGGDTEAFF. CDR3 nucleotides: TGTGCCAGCAGCTTAGCGGCGGGGGGGGACACTGAAGCTTTCTTT. Using reference TRBV7-9 and TRBJ1-1 for the parts outside the CDR3, the full variable domain is DTGVSQNPRHKITKRGQNVTFRCDPISEHNRLYWYRQTLGQGPEFLTYFQNEAQLEKSRLLSDRFSAERPKGSFSTLEIQRTEQGDSAMYLCASSLAAGGDTEAFFGQGTRLTVV.

The CDR3 reads CSVEDRQYNYGYTF. The CDR3 coding sequence is TGCAGCGTTGAAGATCGACAGTATAACTATGGCTACACCTTC. The V and J genes are TRBV29-1 and TRBJ1-2, with D perhaps TRBD1 (5 bases). The CDR3 sequence is 14 residues long. The ends were cut back, 0 bases at V and 1 base at J, with 9 bases in the middle. CDR1 SQVTM and CDR2 ANQGSEA come from the germline V gene.

This clone was seen more than once but under ten times. This rearrangement joins TRBV2 to TRBJ1-5; D unclear. The V end was cut by 5 bases, the J end by 6 bases, with 5 bases between. Germline V gives CDR1 SNHLY, CDR2 FYNNEI. The CDR3 has 11 residues. The CDR3 bases are TGTGCCAGCAGTCTTAGTCAGCCCCAGCATTTT. Translation: CASSLSQPQHF. The full variable domain, with the rest looked up from reference TRBV2 and TRBJ1-5, is EPEVTQTPSHQVTQMGQEVILRCVPISNHLYFYWYRQILGQKVEFLVSFYNNEISEKSEIFDDQFSVERPDGSNFTLKIRSTKLEDSAMYFCASSLSQPQHFGDGTRLSIL.

The V call is TRBV7-9, the J call TRBJ2-1; TRBD2 matches at 12 bases. The V and J ends lost 3 bases and 9 bases, in that order; junction bases with no gene match: 9. The CDR3 runs to 16 residues. Germline CDR1 SEHNR, CDR2 FQNEAQ (reference sequence). The CDR3 DNA reads TGTGCCAGCAGCTTGGGACTAGCGGGTGGGATCGGTGAGCAGTTCTTC. It yields the protein CASSLGLAGGIGEQFF.

This clone was seen more than once but under ten times. The chain has TRBV18 and TRBJ1-4; D ambiguous. This CDR3 has 14 residues. In germline, CDR1 is KGHSH, CDR2 LQKENI. Trimming took 4 bases from V and 0 from J, leaving 6 bases between them. The CDR3 reads CASSLEATNEKLFF. For the CDR3, the DNA is TGTGCCAGCTCACTTGAGGCAACTAATGAAAAACTGTTTTTT.

The V and J genes are TRBV5-4 and TRBJ1-1; D unclear. Per germline, CDR1 SGHNT and CDR2 YYREEE (reference sequence). Trimming pared 0 bases from V and 0 bases from J, leaving 9 bases between. The CDR3 consists of 15 residues. CDR3 sequence: CASSLDGLVNTEAFF. CDR3 sequence (DNA): TGTGCCAGCAGCTTGGACGGTTTAGTGAACACTGAAGCTTTCTTT.

V usage is TRBV4-1 and J usage is TRBJ2-3; possibly TRBD1 for D (6 bases). CDR1 is MGHRA, CDR2 YSYEKL, per germline. V dropped 1 base and J dropped 1 base, with 12 bases sitting between them. The CDR3 runs to 16 residues. The CDR3 sequence: CASSQGLGGGTDTQYF. The CDR3 coding sequence is TGCGCCAGCAGCCAAGGACTTGGGGGCGGCACAGATACGCAGTATTTT.

The chain recombines TRBV5-6 with TRBJ2-5; 12 bases fit TRBD2. Germline V gene data show CDR1 as SGHDT and CDR2 as YYEEEE. The CDR3 loop spans 16 amino acids. J was trimmed by 1 base and V by 4 bases; bases with no gene match: 5. The CDR3: CASSLGLAGTQETQYF. CDR3 nucleotides: TGTGCCAGCAGCCTGGGACTAGCGGGTACCCAAGAGACCCAGTACTTC.

This clone was seen only once. The chain couples TRBV4-1 to TRBJ2-7; 8 nucleotides agree with TRBD1. Germline V gives CDR1 MGHRA, CDR2 YSYEKL. With 1 base clipped from V and 2 bases from J, the junction kept 7 bases outside the gene matches. The CDR3 runs 16 residues. CDR3 region: CASSQASWTGTYEQYF. CDR3 DNA sequence: TGCGCCAGCAGCCAAGCATCATGGACAGGGACCTACGAGCAGTACTTC.